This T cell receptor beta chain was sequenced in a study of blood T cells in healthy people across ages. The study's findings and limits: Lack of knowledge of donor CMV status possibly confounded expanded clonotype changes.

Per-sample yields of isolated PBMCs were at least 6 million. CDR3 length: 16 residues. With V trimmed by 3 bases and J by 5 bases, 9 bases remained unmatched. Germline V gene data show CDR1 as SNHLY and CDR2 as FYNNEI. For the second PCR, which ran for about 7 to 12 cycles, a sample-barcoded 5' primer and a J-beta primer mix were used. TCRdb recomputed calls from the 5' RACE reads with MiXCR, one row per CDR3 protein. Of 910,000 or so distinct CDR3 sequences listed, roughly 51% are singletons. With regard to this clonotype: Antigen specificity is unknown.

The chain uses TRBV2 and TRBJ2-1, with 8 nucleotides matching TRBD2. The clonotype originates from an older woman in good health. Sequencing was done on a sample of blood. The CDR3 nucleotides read TGTGCCAGCAGTGATTCACTAGCGGAGGCGAACAATGAGCAGTTCTTC. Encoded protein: CASSDSLAEANNEQFF.